This entry concerns a single T cell receptor beta chain. Its antigen is not known. The data stem from a study of T-cell memory formation after mild COVID-19. Overall study context: The TCR clusters were mostly specific to one donor. Study results and limitations: CD4+ bias marked clones expanding day 15 to 37, unlike balanced contracting clones.

Germline trimming cut 8 bases from V and 7 bases from J; bases unmatched to any gene: 11. The CDR3 runs to 15 residues. Germline-derived CDR1 and CDR2 are KGHDR and SFDVKD. Using its own MiXCR run on the 5' RACE reads, TCRdb lists one record per CDR3 protein. The sample lists around 470,000 distinct CDR3 sequences, over 15% occurring once. The J gene is TRBJ2-2, the V gene TRBV24-1, with 8 bases matching TRBD2. Sequenced: PBMCs or a T cell subset sorted from them (not recorded which). The TCR sequence derives from an adult woman who had mild COVID-19 (a few samples of this study predate the infection). Cell type and time point are not known. CDR3: CATTQAGGLGGELFF. The CDR3 coding sequence is TGTGCCACCACTCAGGCGGGAGGTCTCGGCGGGGAGCTGTTTTTT.